Listed below are T cell receptor beta chains from one sample, sequenced in a study of cytomegalovirus exposure and HLA in healthy donors. Only in-frame clones appear in the TCRdb table, and some are missing; sequencing was by immunoSEQ multiplex PCR. The sample includes 150,000 to 250,000 clones, around 76% of them seen just once. Sequencing input: PBMCs. These TCRs come from a man aged 25-40 years in good health and CMV-seronegative. Both conserved end residues are part of each CDR3. Each record gives: D gene, CDR3 length, clone size, J gene, V gene, CDR3 DNA, CDR3 protein. A D gene is named only where the DNA matches it firmly. Size is stated for part of the rows, as once, few or many counts, or as a class when the clone is expanded.

- | 12 | - | TRBJ2-1 | TRBV29-1 | TGCAGCGTTGCATTCCAGGGCGATGAGCAGTTCTTC | CSVAFQGDEQFF
- | 11 | - | TRBJ2-3 | TRBV2 | TGTGCCAGCAGTGTAGAAGATACGCAGTATTTT | CASSVEDTQYF
TRBD1 | 14 | - | TRBJ2-5 | TRBV11-2 | TGTGCCAGCAGCTTCGACAGGGGGAAAGAGACCCAGTACTTC | CASSFDRGKETQYF
- | 15 | few | TRBJ1-5 | TRBV5-6 | TGTGCCAGCAGCTTGGGACTACAGGGCGATCAGCCCCAGCATTTT | CASSLGLQGDQPQHF
TRBD2 | 14 | - | TRBJ2-7 | TRBV13 | TGTGCCAGCAGCACCGGGACTAGCGTTTACGAGCAGTACTTC | CASSTGTSVYEQYF
- | 13 | - | TRBJ2-7 | TRBV11-3 | TGTGCCAGCAGCTTCGGCGGATCCTACGAGCAGTACTTC | CASSFGGSYEQYF
TRBD2 | 15 | - | TRBJ2-2 | TRBV10-2 | TGCGCCAGCAGTGATTTCCTAGCGGTACGCGGGGAGCTGTTTTTT | CASSDFLAVRGELFF
TRBD1 | 17 | - | TRBJ1-3 | TRBV19 | TGTGCCAGTAGTACCCTCCGGGACAGGGTATCTGGAAACACCATATATTTT | CASSTLRDRVSGNTIYF
TRBD2 | 15 | - | TRBJ2-2 | TRBV19 | TGTGCCAGCAAGAGGTGGGCTAGCGGCACCGGGGAGCTGTTTTTT | CASKRWASGTGELFF
- | 12 | - | TRBJ2-7 | TRBV19 | TGTGCCAGTAGTGGGGCTTGGGACGAGCAGTACTTC | CASSGAWDEQYF
- | 13 | - | TRBJ1-1 | TRBV7-9 | TGTGCCAGCAGCCCACAGGGAGACCCCGAAGCTTTCTTT | CASSPQGDPEAFF
- | 13 | - | TRBJ2-7 | TRBV6-1 | TGTGCCAGCCGGTTGGGACAAGGCTACGAGCAGTACTTC | CASRLGQGYEQYF
- | 16 | - | TRBJ1-5 | TRBV19 | TGTGCCAGTAGTATTTACAGCTCTGATAGCAATCAGCCCCAGCATTTT | CASSIYSSDSNQPQHF
TRBD2 | 16 | - | TRBJ2-1 | TRBV2 | TGTGCCAGCAGTGAGATAGTGGGCGGGAGGGTCAATGAGCAGTTCTTC | CASSEIVGGRVNEQFF
- | 15 | few | TRBJ1-4 | TRBV30 | TGTGCCTGGAGACCGGGACTCTCAGACCTTGAAAAACTGTTTTTT | CAWRPGLSDLEKLFF